The 25 T cell receptor beta chains reported below all come from one sample, sequenced in a study of CD8 T cells in ankylosing spondylitis. TCRdb passed the 5' RACE reads through MiXCR, listing each CDR3 protein once. The data contain 250,000 to 400,000 distinct CDR3 sequences, more than 9% of them singletons. Sequenced sample: blood, either unsorted or a sorted T cell fraction (not recorded which). These receptors all come from a female donor with ankylosing spondylitis or in good health (not recorded which).

The chain carries TRBV10-3 and TRBJ1-5; possibly TRBD1 for D (5 bases). Per the germline V gene, CDR1 is ENHRY and CDR2 is SYGVKD. Trimming removed 0 bases at V and 0 bases at J, with 12 bases between. CDR3 length: 17 amino acids. Here the CDR3 DNA reads TGTGCCATCAGTGAGTCGATAATCGGGGGTAGCAATCAGCCCCAGCATTTT. Its translation is CAISESIIGGSNQPQHF.

This clonotype was seen more than once but under ten times. The gene calls are TRBV20-1 and TRBJ2-2; 8 bases line up with TRBD1. The CDR3 extends over 15 amino acids. Germline CDR1 and CDR2: DFQATT and SNEGSKA (reference sequence). Trimming at V came to 3 bases and at J to 0 bases, leaving 3 bases not matched to a gene. DNA of the CDR3: TGCAGTGCTAGGAGGGACAGGCCGAACACCGGGGAGCTGTTTTTT. It specifies CSARRDRPNTGELFF.

This clonotype was observed at least ten times. V is TRBV7-9 and J is TRBJ2-5; no definite D call. This CDR3 is built from 13 residues. V was shortened by 5 bases and J by 4 bases, with 11 bases between the two germline ends. Germline-derived CDR1 and CDR2 are SEHNR and FQNEAQ (reference sequence). CDR3 in amino acids: CASSQAGVETQYF. The DNA for the CDR3 is TGTGCCAGCAGCCAGGCTGGGGTAGAGACCCAGTACTTC. Based on the CDR3 plus reference TRBV7-9 and TRBJ2-5, the full variable domain is DTGVSQNPRHKITKRGQNVTFRCDPISEHNRLYWYRQTLGQGPEFLTYFQNEAQLEKSRLLSDRFSAERPKGSFSTLEIQRTEQGDSAMYLCASSQAGVETQYFGPGTRLLVL.

Remarks on this clonotype: One base away lies a much larger clone, so this may be a sequencing read error. This chain uses TRBV29-1 with TRBJ2-7, with TRBD2 as a possible D gene (6 bases). The ends were cut back, 2 bases at V and 1 base at J, with 15 bases in the middle. CDR1 SQVTM and CDR2 ANQGSEA come from the germline V gene. The CDR3 spans 15 residues. CDR3 sequence reads: CSVESRLERSYEQYF. The CDR3 region has the DNA TGCAGCGTTGAATCCCGACTAGAAAGGTCCTACGAGCAGTACTTC.

Only a few counts were recorded for this clonotype. The chain couples TRBV7-2 to TRBJ2-5; 7 bases line up with TRBD2. Germline loops: CDR1 SGHTA, CDR2 FQGNSA. This CDR3 comprises 15 residues. J lost 1 base, V lost 4 bases, and 6 bases had no gene match. The CDR3 sequence is CASSSHGTIQETQYF. CDR3 bases: TGTGCCAGCAGCTCACACGGGACTATCCAAGAGACCCAGTACTTC.

In this sample, this clonotype turned up many times. This CDR3 is CASTLGRVADTQYF. CDR3 in DNA: TGCGCCAGCACCCTCGGGAGGGTGGCAGATACGCAGTATTTT. The chain recombines TRBV5-1 with TRBJ2-3; 8 bases fit TRBD2. CDR3 size: 14 residues. V was pared by 6 bases and J by 4 bases, with 7 bases of the junction left unmatched. Germline CDR1 and CDR2: SGHRS and YFSETQ.

This clonotype was counted only a few times. The chain carries TRBV5-5 and TRBJ2-7; tentatively, D is TRBD1 or TRBD2 (5 bases each). The germline V gene encodes CDR1 SGHKS and CDR2 YYEKEE (reference sequence). There are 15 residues in the CDR3. The V gene lost 0 bases and the J gene lost 3 bases, with 13 bases spanning the gap. The CDR3 reads CASSLGQGVNYEQYF. The CDR3 coding sequence is TGTGCCAGCAGCTTGGGGCAGGGAGTTAACTACGAGCAGTACTTC.

Worth noting for this clonotype: With a much larger clone just one base away, this may be a read error. CDR3 in amino acids: CSGTGCNEQFF. Written as DNA, the CDR3 is TGCAGCGGGACAGGGTGCAATGAGCAGTTCTTC. V gene TRBV29-1 combines with J gene TRBJ2-1; 8 bases agree with TRBD1. Germline V gene data show CDR1 as SQVTM and CDR2 as ANQGSEA. The CDR3 covers 11 residues. Germline trimming cut 7 bases from V and 6 bases from J; bases unmatched to any gene: 2.

Ten or more counts support this clonotype. V gene TRBV7-9 combines with J gene TRBJ2-1, with 8 bases identical to TRBD1. The CDR3 consists of 15 residues. CDR1 and CDR2 (germline): SEHNR, FQNEAQ (reference sequence). The V and J ends lost 4 bases and 3 bases, in that order; junction bases with no gene match: 5. The CDR3 spells CASSSGTGIYNEQFF. CDR3 sequence (DNA): TGTGCCAGCAGCTCCGGGACAGGAATCTACAATGAGCAGTTCTTC.

V usage is TRBV28 and J usage is TRBJ1-1; D remains ambiguous. Germline CDR1 reads MDHEN; CDR2 reads SYDVKM. CDR3 length: 15 residues. Trimming took 4 bases from V and 1 from J, leaving 13 bases between them. CDR3 DNA sequence: TGTGCCAGCAGTTCCCCCTTGACTTGGAACACTGAAGCTTTCTTT. Translation gives CASSSPLTWNTEAFF.

The chain links TRBV4-2 to TRBJ2-6; D gene unclear. Looked up from germline, CDR1 is LGHNA and CDR2 is YNFKEQ. V was pared by 1 base and J by 6 bases, with 7 bases between. This CDR3 has 14 amino acids. As DNA, the CDR3 is TGTGCCAGCAGCCAAGGGCCGGAGGCCAACGTCCTGACTTTC. Translating it yields CASSQGPEANVLTF.

This clonotype came up many times. V is TRBV20-1 and J is TRBJ1-1; D possibly corresponds to TRBD1 (6 bases). CDR1 and CDR2 (germline): DFQATT, SNEGSKA (reference sequence). V was shortened by 4 bases and J by 3 bases, with 12 bases between the two germline ends. This CDR3 is 13 amino acids long. In DNA, the CDR3 is TGCAGTGCTAAGAAGGGGGTGGACACTGAAGCTTTCTTT. Translation gives CSAKKGVDTEAFF.

At least ten counts were recorded for this clonotype. V gene TRBV5-1 combines with J gene TRBJ1-1, with TRBD1 as a possible D gene (5 bases). Germline values: CDR1 SGHRS, CDR2 YFSETQ. Between the trimmed V and J ends, which lost 0 bases and 3 bases, there was a span of 9 bases. This CDR3 has 14 residues. CDR3 nucleotide sequence: TGCGCCAGCAGCTTGGCCTTGGGGCACACTGAAGCTTTCTTT. Translating gives CASSLALGHTEAFF.

In its sample, this clonotype was seen many times. This chain links TRBV5-1 with TRBJ1-1; D not resolved. This CDR3 is 13 amino acids long. The V gene lost 3 bases and the J gene lost 7 bases, with 13 bases spanning the gap. Germline CDR1 reads SGHRS; CDR2 reads YFSETQ. CDR3 in amino acids: CASSSPGRDEAFF. The CDR3 nucleotides read TGCGCCAGCAGCTCGCCAGGACGTGATGAAGCTTTCTTT. The full variable domain, completed using reference TRBV5-1 and TRBJ1-1, is KAGVTQTPRYLIKTRGQQVTLSCSPISGHRSVSWYQQTPGQGLQFLFEYFSETQRNKGNFPGRFSGRQFSNSRSEMNVSTLELGDSALYLCASSSPGRDEAFFGQGTRLTVV.

In its sample, this clonotype was seen many times. The chain carries TRBV28 and TRBJ2-5; TRBD1 matches at 7 bases. From germline, CDR1 is MDHEN and CDR2 SYDVKM. Trimming took 6 bases from V and 5 from J; bases not matched to a gene: 9. The CDR3 has 14 amino acids. The CDR3 DNA is TGTGCCAGCAGAGAAACAGGGGCGGGTGAGACCCAGTACTTC. It yields the protein CASRETGAGETQYF.

This clonotype was detected many times. The chain joins TRBV7-8 to TRBJ1-2, with no clear D. The CDR3 has 12 residues. Germline V gene lookup returns CDR1 SGHVS and CDR2 FQNEAQ. Trimming removed 4 bases at V and 3 bases at J, with 6 bases between. CDR3 sequence: CASSSGHYGYTF. The CDR3 DNA is TGTGCCAGCAGCTCGGGCCACTATGGCTACACCTTC. Filled out from reference TRBV7-8 and TRBJ1-2, the complete variable domain reads GAGVSQSPRYKVAKRGQDVALRCDPISGHVSLFWYQQALGQGPEFLTYFQNEAQLDKSGLPSDRFFAERPEGSVSTLKIQRTQQEDSAVYLCASSSGHYGYTFGSGTRLTVV.

This clonotype was seen a few times. The chain carries TRBV5-6 and TRBJ2-7; D is perhaps TRBD1 (5 bases). The CDR3 sequence is 16 residues long. Germline-derived CDR1 and CDR2 are SGHDT and YYEEEE. V lost 3 bases and J lost 7, with 23 bases in between. CDR3 nucleotides: TGTGCCAGCAGCTCTCGTAAGGGGCCTATGGGCTGGGAGCAGTACTTC. Translation gives CASSSRKGPMGWEQYF.

The chain carries TRBV19 and TRBJ2-2; 7 bases line up with TRBD2. Germline CDR1 reads LNHDA; CDR2 reads SQIVND (reference sequence). CDR3 length: 16 amino acids. Trimming at V came to 4 bases and at J to 4 bases, leaving 9 bases not matched to a gene. The CDR3 sequence is CASSTPGTGGTGELFF. Here the CDR3 DNA reads TGTGCCAGTAGTACCCCTGGGACGGGAGGCACCGGGGAGCTGTTTTTT.

This clonotype was found many times. V usage is TRBV20-1 and J usage is TRBJ2-1, with 11 bases matching TRBD2. The J segment lost 4 bases and the V segment lost 8 bases, leaving 7 bases of the junction unmatched. The CDR3 is 14 residues long. Per germline, CDR1 DFQATT and CDR2 SNEGSKA (reference sequence). CDR3 nucleotides: TGCAGTTCGACCCCTAGCGGGGGGTACAATGAGCAGTTCTTC. Translating gives CSSTPSGGYNEQFF.

This clonotype was detected many times. The rearrangement joins TRBV6-1 to TRBJ2-7; D possibly uses TRBD1 or TRBD2 (5 bases each). There are 14 residues in the CDR3. CDR1 is MNHNS, CDR2 SASEGT, per germline. Trimming took 8 bases from V and 1 from J, leaving 15 bases between them. CDR3 coding DNA: TGTGCCAGCCGCCGAGGGGCGGAATCCTACGAGCAGTACTTC. Protein product: CASRRGAESYEQYF.

This clonotype occurred a few times. The chain uses TRBV10-2 and TRBJ2-1; D gene uncertain. V shed 8 bases and J shed 4 bases, with 12 bases lying between them. In germline, CDR1 is WSHSY, CDR2 SAAADI. The CDR3 length is 13 residues. CDR3 residues: CASGAAAYNEQFF. The CDR3, as DNA: TGCGCCAGCGGCGCGGCGGCATACAATGAGCAGTTCTTC.

This clonotype was detected many times. V gene TRBV20-1 combines with J gene TRBJ2-7; weak D call: TRBD2 (5 bases). The CDR3 covers 14 residues. Trimming took 6 bases from V and 3 from J, leaving 18 bases between them. From germline, CDR1 is DFQATT and CDR2 SNEGSKA (reference sequence). Written as DNA, the CDR3 is TGCAGTGCGGACCCCGCAACCGGAGGCTACGAGCAGTACTTC. It specifies CSADPATGGYEQYF.

This chain connects TRBV18 to TRBJ1-2, with D tentatively TRBD1 (6 bases). This CDR3 contains 13 residues. Trimming pared 3 bases from V and 8 bases from J, leaving 13 bases between. Germline CDR1 is KGHSH and CDR2 is LQKENI. The CDR3 protein is CASSPKSGEGYTF. DNA for the CDR3: TGTGCCAGCTCACCGAAGTCAGGGGAAGGCTACACCTTC. Complete variable domain (other parts from reference TRBV18 and TRBJ1-2): NAGVMQNPRHLVRRRGQEARLRCSPMKGHSHVYWYRQLPEEGLKFMVYLQKENIIDESGMPKERFSAEFPKEGPSILRIQQVVRGDSAAYFCASSPKSGEGYTFGSGTRLTVV.

This clonotype was seen ten or more times. The chain joins TRBV20-1 to TRBJ2-6; no definite D call. Between the trimmed V and J ends, which lost 0 bases and 2 bases, there was a span of 2 bases. Germline V gene sequence: CDR1 DFQATT, CDR2 SNEGSKA (reference sequence). The CDR3 is made up of 13 amino acids. The CDR3 here is CSAREAGANVLTF. The CDR3 nucleotides read TGCAGTGCTAGAGAAGCTGGGGCCAACGTCCTGACTTTC.

The chain recombines TRBV18 with TRBJ1-2, with 7 positions matching TRBD1. The CDR3 totals 13 residues. In germline, CDR1 is KGHSH, CDR2 LQKENI. V gave up 6 bases and J gave up 3 bases; unmatched junction bases: 4. CDR3 sequence: CASSIGTDYGYTF. CDR3 bases: TGTGCCAGCTCCATCGGGACAGACTATGGCTACACCTTC.